This T cell receptor beta chain was profiled in a study of shared clonotypes between healthy human individuals. The wider study: Three plates were used per donor for CD4 naive, three for CD4 memory, two for CD8 naive and one for CD8 memory.

Looked up from germline, CDR1 is DFQATT and CDR2 is SNEGSKA (reference sequence). Trimming took off 6 bases at V and 6 bases at J, with 9 bases between the two ends. The CDR3 is 11 residues long. Original processing methods: Sequence data from immunoSEQ were junction-only and lacked quality scores; consequently, filtering differed. Only in-frame clones appear in the TCRdb table, and some are missing; sequencing was by immunoSEQ multiplex PCR. From that table come the V and J calls and clone size; the DNA was used to work out D and trimming. The sample has around 350,000 clones; around four fifths are singletons.

Sequences were obtained from memory CD4+ T cells sorted from blood. Subset reported: CD45RA-negative fraction. This chain uses TRBV20-1 with TRBJ2-1; D ambiguous. The source is a man aged 25-40 years in good health. CDR3 amino acids: CSALHGNEQFF. CDR3 bases: TGCAGTGCCTTACATGGCAATGAGCAGTTCTTC.